Listed below are T cell receptor beta chains from one sample, sequenced in a study of blood T cell repertoires in COVID-19. Clones were sequenced by immunoSEQ multiplex PCR, and TCRdb holds only the in-frame ones, with some missing. The data show 150,000 or so clones, with roughly 78% seen just once and roughly 15% held by the top ten. Sequencing was performed on peripheral blood. Every receptor here comes from a human donor with acute or convalescent COVID-19. The donor label of this sample is uncertain. The CDR3 runs from the conserved cysteine through the conserved F or W. The D gene is left open where the match is weak. Expanded clones are given a class, and other clones once, few, many or no size at all.

clone_size: .; v_call: TRBV5-8; d_call: .; j_call: TRBJ2-1; cdr3_nt: TGTGCCAGCAGCTTGGATGGGGGCAGAGGCAATGAGCAGTTCTTC; cdr3_aa: CASSLDGGRGNEQFF
clone_size: once; v_call: TRBV27; d_call: .; j_call: TRBJ1-6; cdr3_nt: TGTGCCAGCAGTTTACCCCCGCTGGGGGCTGCCGATTCACCCCTCCACTTT; cdr3_aa: CASSLPPLGAADSPLHF
clone_size: .; v_call: TRBV5-1; d_call: .; j_call: TRBJ2-7; cdr3_nt: TGCGCCAGCAGCTTCGGACTTACCTACTCCTACGAGCAGTACTTC; cdr3_aa: CASSFGLTYSYEQYF
clone_size: .; v_call: TRBV10-3; d_call: TRBD1; j_call: TRBJ1-1; cdr3_nt: TGTGCCATCAATCCAGGGACAGGGGAAGACACTGAAGCTTTCTTT; cdr3_aa: CAINPGTGEDTEAFF
clone_size: few; v_call: TRBV6-5; d_call: .; j_call: TRBJ1-2; cdr3_nt: TGTGCCAGCAGCTCCCCCCAGGGAGGGTTCTATGGCTACACCTTC; cdr3_aa: CASSSPQGGFYGYTF
clone_size: .; v_call: TRBV7-6; d_call: .; j_call: TRBJ1-6; cdr3_nt: TGTGCCAGCAGCCCCCTACCTCAGGGGACGAATTCACCCCTCCACTTT; cdr3_aa: CASSPLPQGTNSPLHF
clone_size: .; v_call: TRBV4-2; d_call: .; j_call: TRBJ2-1; cdr3_nt: TGTGCCAGCAGCCAGTCCCCGGGACTTGAGCAGTTCTTC; cdr3_aa: CASSQSPGLEQFF
clone_size: once; v_call: TRBV11-2; d_call: .; j_call: TRBJ2-1; cdr3_nt: TGTGCCATCAAGAGTGGCTCCTACAATGAGCAGTTCTTC; cdr3_aa: CAIKSGSYNEQFF
clone_size: .; v_call: TRBV5-1; d_call: TRBD1; j_call: TRBJ1-2; cdr3_nt: TGCGCCAGCAGCTCGCAGGGGGCCGGCTATGGCTACACCTTC; cdr3_aa: CASSSQGAGYGYTF
clone_size: once; v_call: TRBV5-1; d_call: TRBD1; j_call: TRBJ2-7; cdr3_nt: TGCGCCAGCAGCTTGGCACGGACAGGGGGTATGGACGAGCAGTACTTC; cdr3_aa: CASSLARTGGMDEQYF
clone_size: .; v_call: TRBV10-1; d_call: TRBD1; j_call: TRBJ1-2; cdr3_nt: TGCGCCAGCACGGGACAGGCCTACACCTTC; cdr3_aa: CASTGQAYTF
clone_size: .; v_call: TRBV3-1/TRBV3-2; d_call: .; j_call: TRBJ1-6; cdr3_nt: TGTGCCAGCAGCCGCCGGACAGTCTTCGGCCATTCACCCCTCCACTTT; cdr3_aa: CASSRRTVFGHSPLHF
clone_size: .; v_call: TRBV7-2; d_call: TRBD2; j_call: TRBJ2-5; cdr3_nt: TGTGCCAGCAGCTTAAGCCCCCCTAGCGGGCAAGAGACCCAGTACTTC; cdr3_aa: CASSLSPPSGQETQYF
clone_size: once; v_call: TRBV19; d_call: .; j_call: TRBJ2-7; cdr3_nt: TGTGCCAGTGCCAGGGGACACTCCCAGAGTGGGTCCTCCGAGCAGTACTTC; cdr3_aa: CASARGHSQSGSSEQYF
clone_size: .; v_call: TRBV5-6; d_call: .; j_call: TRBJ1-4; cdr3_nt: TGTGCCAGCAGCTTAACGGTTAATGAAAAACTGTTTTTT; cdr3_aa: CASSLTVNEKLFF
clone_size: once; v_call: TRBV9; d_call: .; j_call: TRBJ2-5; cdr3_nt: TGTGCCAGCAGCGTAAGTCTCCAGAACCAAGAGACCCAGTACTTC; cdr3_aa: CASSVSLQNQETQYF
clone_size: .; v_call: TRBV11-2; d_call: .; j_call: TRBJ1-4; cdr3_nt: TGTGCCAGCAGCTTAAATAGGGGAGGGGAAAAACTGTTTTTT; cdr3_aa: CASSLNRGGEKLFF
clone_size: .; v_call: TRBV5-4; d_call: TRBD2; j_call: TRBJ2-3; cdr3_nt: TGTGCCAGCAGCTTGTGGACTAGCGGGGGGTGGACAGATACGCAGTATTTT; cdr3_aa: CASSLWTSGGWTDTQYF
clone_size: .; v_call: TRBV2; d_call: .; j_call: TRBJ1-2; cdr3_nt: TGTGCCAGCAATACCGGGAGTACCCTTAGCGGCTATGGCTACACCTTC; cdr3_aa: CASNTGSTLSGYGYTF
clone_size: .; v_call: TRBV27; d_call: TRBD1; j_call: TRBJ1-4; cdr3_nt: TGTGCCAGCAGGGACAGGGTTGATGAAAAACTGTTTTTT; cdr3_aa: CASRDRVDEKLFF
clone_size: few; v_call: TRBV30; d_call: .; j_call: TRBJ1-1; cdr3_nt: TGTGCCTGGAGGGGACATTTCACTGAAGCTTTCTTT; cdr3_aa: CAWRGHFTEAFF
clone_size: .; v_call: TRBV21-1; d_call: .; j_call: TRBJ1-2; cdr3_nt: TGTGCCAGCAGCGAAACTAGGAGTTTGCGGGACAGCCATGGCTACACCTTC; cdr3_aa: CASSETRSLRDSHGYTF
clone_size: .; v_call: TRBV7-2; d_call: .; j_call: TRBJ1-6; cdr3_nt: TGTGCCAGCAGCTGGGACGGAGGGTCCTATAATTCACCCCTCCACTTT; cdr3_aa: CASSWDGGSYNSPLHF
clone_size: .; v_call: TRBV7-6; d_call: TRBD1; j_call: TRBJ2-7; cdr3_nt: TGTGCCAGCAGCTCCGGGACAGGGGGGATCTACGAGCAGTACTTC; cdr3_aa: CASSSGTGGIYEQYF
clone_size: .; v_call: TRBV19; d_call: .; j_call: TRBJ2-1; cdr3_nt: TGTGCCAGTAGTATAACAGGGACAAGAGATGAGCAGTTCTTC; cdr3_aa: CASSITGTRDEQFF
clone_size: .; v_call: TRBV28; d_call: TRBD1; j_call: TRBJ1-6; cdr3_nt: TGTGCCAGCAGTCTAGGGGACAGGGGTAATTCACCCCTCCACTTT; cdr3_aa: CASSLGDRGNSPLHF
clone_size: .; v_call: TRBV5-4; d_call: .; j_call: TRBJ2-5; cdr3_nt: TGTGCCAGCAGCCGTGAGGAGACCCAGTACTTC; cdr3_aa: CASSREETQYF
clone_size: .; v_call: TRBV30; d_call: .; j_call: TRBJ1-1; cdr3_nt: TGTGCCTGGGATCCGGGACAAGGGCTCTGGAACACTGAAGCTTTCTTT; cdr3_aa: CAWDPGQGLWNTEAFF
clone_size: .; v_call: TRBV21-1; d_call: .; j_call: TRBJ1-5; cdr3_nt: TGTGCCAGCAGCACAAACCGACAGGGCCCCAATCAGCCCCAGCATTTT; cdr3_aa: CASSTNRQGPNQPQHF
clone_size: .; v_call: TRBV30; d_call: .; j_call: TRBJ1-2; cdr3_nt: TGTGCCTGGAGTTCGGACTCCCCCGGTGGCTACACCTTC; cdr3_aa: CAWSSDSPGGYTF
clone_size: few; v_call: TRBV14; d_call: TRBD1; j_call: TRBJ2-7; cdr3_nt: TGTGCCAGCAGCCAAGGGGACAGCCACTACGAGCAGTACTTC; cdr3_aa: CASSQGDSHYEQYF
clone_size: .; v_call: TRBV27; d_call: .; j_call: TRBJ1-6; cdr3_nt: TGTGCCAGCCGACCATGGGGGGAACGCAATTCACCCCTCCACTTT; cdr3_aa: CASRPWGERNSPLHF
clone_size: .; v_call: TRBV10-2; d_call: .; j_call: TRBJ2-3; cdr3_nt: TGCGCCAGCCTGAGGGGGTATTGGACAGATACGCAGTATTTT; cdr3_aa: CASLRGYWTDTQYF
clone_size: .; v_call: TRBV4-1; d_call: TRBD2; j_call: TRBJ2-1; cdr3_nt: TGCGCCAGCTTCGGCGGGGGGAATTTTTACAATGAGCAGTTCTTC; cdr3_aa: CASFGGGNFYNEQFF
clone_size: .; v_call: TRBV3-1/TRBV3-2; d_call: .; j_call: TRBJ1-2; cdr3_nt: TGTGCCAGCAGCCAGGGGGACTGGGGCGCGGGCTACACCTTC; cdr3_aa: CASSQGDWGAGYTF
clone_size: .; v_call: TRBV29-1; d_call: TRBD1; j_call: TRBJ1-5; cdr3_nt: TGCAGCGTTGAAGATGGGCATGACAGGGGCCCCCCGTGCAATCAGCCCCAGCATTTT; cdr3_aa: CSVEDGHDRGPPCNQPQHF
clone_size: .; v_call: TRBV7-3; d_call: TRBD1; j_call: TRBJ2-2; cdr3_nt: TGTGCCAGCAGCTCCGACAGGGGGTCAGTCACCGGGGAGCTGTTTTTT; cdr3_aa: CASSSDRGSVTGELFF
clone_size: .; v_call: TRBV18; d_call: TRBD1; j_call: TRBJ2-1; cdr3_nt: TGTGCCAGCTCACCAGAAGGGGGCGGGGAGCAGTTCTTC; cdr3_aa: CASSPEGGGEQFF
clone_size: once; v_call: TRBV7-8; d_call: .; j_call: TRBJ2-1; cdr3_nt: TGTGCCAGCAGCTTAGAACGGGCGGGGCCCTACAATGAGCAGTTCTTC; cdr3_aa: CASSLERAGPYNEQFF
clone_size: .; v_call: TRBV4-3; d_call: TRBD1; j_call: TRBJ1-4; cdr3_nt: TGCGCCAGCAGCCAGGTGGAGGGGACAGGGGATTTAAAACTGTTTTTT; cdr3_aa: CASSQVEGTGDLKLFF
clone_size: .; v_call: TRBV9; d_call: .; j_call: TRBJ1-6; cdr3_nt: TGTGCCAGCAGCGTAGCGGGGGGGCTTTCCTATAATTCACCCCTCCACTTT; cdr3_aa: CASSVAGGLSYNSPLHF
clone_size: .; v_call: TRBV7-3; d_call: .; j_call: TRBJ2-3; cdr3_nt: TGTGCCAGCAGCCGGACAGCCGCAGATACGCAGTATTTT; cdr3_aa: CASSRTAADTQYF
clone_size: .; v_call: TRBV7-9; d_call: .; j_call: TRBJ1-2; cdr3_nt: TGTGCCAGCAGCTTCAGCGGACAGACTAACTATGGCTACACCTTC; cdr3_aa: CASSFSGQTNYGYTF
clone_size: few; v_call: TRBV19; d_call: TRBD1; j_call: TRBJ1-5; cdr3_nt: TGTGCCAGTAATACGGGACAGGGTAGCAATCAGCCCCAGCATTTT; cdr3_aa: CASNTGQGSNQPQHF
clone_size: .; v_call: TRBV18; d_call: .; j_call: TRBJ1-4; cdr3_nt: TGTGCCAGCTCACCACGGCAGGGCGCAACTAATGAAAAACTGTTTTTT; cdr3_aa: CASSPRQGATNEKLFF
clone_size: .; v_call: TRBV11-3; d_call: TRBD2; j_call: TRBJ2-7; cdr3_nt: TGTGCCAGCAGCTTAAGCGGGGGGCCGGGCGAGCAGTACTTC; cdr3_aa: CASSLSGGPGEQYF
clone_size: .; v_call: TRBV20-1; d_call: .; j_call: TRBJ1-2; cdr3_nt: TGCAGTGCTAGTGTAGGGACTGGGCTATATGGCTACACCTTC; cdr3_aa: CSASVGTGLYGYTF
clone_size: .; v_call: TRBV2; d_call: .; j_call: TRBJ1-2; cdr3_nt: TGTGCCAGCAGTTCGTCTAGTTTCTATGGCTACACCTTC; cdr3_aa: CASSSSSFYGYTF
clone_size: .; v_call: TRBV30; d_call: TRBD1; j_call: TRBJ1-2; cdr3_nt: TGTGCCTGGACAGGGGACAGTCGGGGCTACACCTTC; cdr3_aa: CAWTGDSRGYTF
clone_size: .; v_call: TRBV6-6; d_call: .; j_call: TRBJ2-7; cdr3_nt: TGTGCCAGCAGTTTGCAGGGTAACGAGCAGTACTTC; cdr3_aa: CASSLQGNEQYF
clone_size: .; v_call: TRBV5-1; d_call: .; j_call: TRBJ1-1; cdr3_nt: TGCGCCAGCAGCTGGGGGGAATCGAACACTGAAGCTTTCTTT; cdr3_aa: CASSWGESNTEAFF
clone_size: .; v_call: TRBV6-2/TRBV6-3; d_call: .; j_call: TRBJ1-1; cdr3_nt: TGTGCCAGCAGTTACTCCATAGACAGACTTTACACTGAAGCTTTCTTT; cdr3_aa: CASSYSIDRLYTEAFF
clone_size: .; v_call: TRBV9; d_call: .; j_call: TRBJ2-5; cdr3_nt: TGTGCCAGCAGTACAGGAGGGCAAAGAAAAGAGACCCAGTACTTC; cdr3_aa: CASSTGGQRKETQYF